This TCR beta chain was retrieved from a study of metastatic and nonmetastatic thyroid tumors (dated by TCRdb to 2020 to 2021). Background on the whole study: For patients with malignant and with benign thyroid disease, the researchers compared repertoires between peripheral blood samples and tumor or nodule tissue samples.

The library came from PCR. Sequenced on an Illumina HiSeq 4000. High-throughput sequencing was used to profile the CDR3 region of the TCR beta-chain in every patient. Per the source publication's procedure: CDR3 differences across clinicopathological groups were used to build a classifier for discriminating distant-metastatic papillary thyroid cancer patients. The Shannon index was used to measure repertoire diversity, and the Morisita-Horn index was used to measure how similar tumor and blood repertoires were. TCRdb reprocessing: public reads trimmed at Q25 with fastp, clones called with MiXCR, in-frame beta chains kept. These V and J calls are TCRdb output, not the study's own analysis. This sample gives about 24,000 clones in total; over 20% of them show up just once. The ten largest clones take up 13% of the sample. Broad study findings and their caveats: In both blood and tumor samples, malignant tumors were reported to have significantly higher TCR beta diversity than benign nodules.

Remarks on this clone: This receptor's antigen is unknown. It has no much larger one-base neighbor in the sample; base qualities were not kept.

No treatment had been received by any patient before thyroid surgery. Using T-cell receptor beta sequencing, the researchers looked back retrospectively at clinical samples from patients, gathered between about 2011 and 2019. Sample: blood. The sequence derives from a male donor with papillary thyroid cancer or a benign thyroid nodule (not recorded which). Some clones in this sample may be carry-over from other donors' samples.

The CDR3 here reads CASSSIRDRVNYGYTF. The DNA sequence is given as TGTGCCAGCAGTTCCATCCGGGACAGGGTTAACTATGGCTACACCTTC. The chain is made from TRBV6-1 and TRBJ1-2; the junction holds 9 bases that match TRBD1. Ends trimmed: V by 5 bases, J by 1 base; bases unmatched to a gene: 8. The CDR3 measures 16 amino acids from cysteine to phenylalanine. This entry keeps only the CDR3 DNA: 48 bases, framed from base 1. The germline V gene provides CDR1 MNHNS and CDR2 SASEGT.